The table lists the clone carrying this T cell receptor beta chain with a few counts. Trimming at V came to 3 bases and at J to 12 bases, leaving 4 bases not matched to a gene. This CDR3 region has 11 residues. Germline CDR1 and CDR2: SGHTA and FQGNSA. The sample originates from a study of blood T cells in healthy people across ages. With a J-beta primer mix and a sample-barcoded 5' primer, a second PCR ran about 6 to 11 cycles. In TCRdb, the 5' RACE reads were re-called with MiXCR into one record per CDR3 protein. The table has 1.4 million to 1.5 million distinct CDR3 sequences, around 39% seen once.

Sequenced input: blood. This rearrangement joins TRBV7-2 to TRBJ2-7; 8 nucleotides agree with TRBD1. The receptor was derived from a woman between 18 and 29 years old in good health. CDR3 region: CASSLGQVSYF. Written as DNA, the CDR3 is TGTGCCAGCAGCTTGGGACAGGTTTCGTACTTC.